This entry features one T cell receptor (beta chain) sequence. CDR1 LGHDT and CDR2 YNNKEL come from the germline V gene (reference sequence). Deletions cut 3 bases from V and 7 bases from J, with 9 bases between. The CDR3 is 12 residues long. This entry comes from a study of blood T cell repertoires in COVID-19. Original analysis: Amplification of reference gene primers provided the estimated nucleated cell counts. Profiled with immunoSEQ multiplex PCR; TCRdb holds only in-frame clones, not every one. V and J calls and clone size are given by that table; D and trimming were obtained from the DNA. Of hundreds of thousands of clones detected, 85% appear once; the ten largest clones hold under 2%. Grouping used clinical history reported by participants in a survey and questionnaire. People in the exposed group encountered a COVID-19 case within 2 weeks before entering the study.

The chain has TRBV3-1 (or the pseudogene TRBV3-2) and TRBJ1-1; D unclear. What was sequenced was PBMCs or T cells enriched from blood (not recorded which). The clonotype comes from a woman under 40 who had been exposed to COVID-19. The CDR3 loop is CASSQVPGEAFF. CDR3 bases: TGTGCCAGCAGCCAGGTCCCGGGTGAAGCTTTCTTT.